This record looks at one TCR beta chain sequence and its context. It has no known antigen specificity. Base qualities are not provided; no much larger clone lies one nucleotide away. Genomic DNA served as template for TCR beta VDJ combination and CDR3 sequence profiling. An Illumina HiSeq 2000 was used for TCR repertoire sequencing. The published analysis was carried out like this. Repertoires were assessed using TRBV/TRBJ rearrangement plots, CDR3 size and DJ length profiles, and Simpson's diversity index. The most abundant DNA sequence in the deep sequencing data was taken as the immunodominant clone. CDR3 amino acid sequences were screened for sharing across subjects and compared with published repertoires and the VDJdb database. TCRdb reanalyzed the raw reads on its own, using fastp at Q25 for trimming and MiXCR for clone calling, and kept in-frame beta chains. Rows with one shared CDR3 protein collapse into an entry with the most common genes and DNA. TCRdb's processing, not the authors', yielded these V and J calls. A total of a few hundred thousand distinct CDR3 sequences appear in this sample, around 60% of them only once. Around 28% of the sample goes to the ten largest clones.

V loses 5 bases at its end and J loses 2 bases; junction bases beyond the gene matches: 12. CDR1 and CDR2, per the germline V gene, are SGHRS and YFSETQ. The CDR3 contains 17 residues, cysteine and phenylalanine counted. CDR3 DNA is the only sequence kept; it has 51 bases, read in frame from the first base. The study deep-sequenced TCR repertoires of sorted CD4+ and CD8+ blood T cells from severe aplastic anemia patients and healthy subjects. Ficoll-Paque density gradient centrifugation was used to isolate peripheral blood mononuclear cells. Before DNA was extracted, CD4+ and CD8+ T cells were sorted using either FACS or magnetic beads. This sample was taken from a study of CD8+CD57+ T cells in acquired aplastic anemia (dated by TCRdb to the late 2010s). About the full investigation: Extracted DNA from sorted CD4+ and CD8+ cells averaged around 2.9 ug, ranging from roughly 0.19 to 27.4 ug. Healthy donor samples averaged about 10 million reads for CD4+ and 11 million to 12 million for CD8+ cells.

Broader findings and caveats from the paper: Around 30 CD8+ CDR3 sequences were found in both patients and controls but appeared to be highly expressed in patients and within the immunodominant clones of the patients. CD8+ Simpson's diversity did not differ significantly between patients and healthy controls (P=0.060).

The sequence was collected from a human donor in good health. Sample: sorted CD4+, CD8+, or CD8+CD57+ T cells (not recorded which) from PBMCs. The receptor chain draws on TRBV5-1 and TRBJ2-3; 9 nucleotides in the junction match TRBD2. Read as DNA, the sequence is TGCGCCAGCAGACTGACTAGCGGCTCGACACACACAGATACGCAGTATTTT. Its coded protein is CASRLTSGSTHTDTQYF.